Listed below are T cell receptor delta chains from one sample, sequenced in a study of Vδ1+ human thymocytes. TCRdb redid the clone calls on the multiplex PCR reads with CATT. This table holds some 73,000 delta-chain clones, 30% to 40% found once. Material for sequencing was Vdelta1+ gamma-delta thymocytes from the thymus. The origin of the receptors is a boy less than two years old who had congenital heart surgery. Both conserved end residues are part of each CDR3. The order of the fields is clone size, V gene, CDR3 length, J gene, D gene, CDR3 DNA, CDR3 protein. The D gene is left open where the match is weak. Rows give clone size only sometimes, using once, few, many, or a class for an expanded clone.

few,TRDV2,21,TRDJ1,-,TGTGCCTGTGACCACCTGCCGTCCTACCGACTGGGGATTAGAGGGGTCGATAAACTCATCTTT,CACDHLPSYRLGIRGVDKLIF
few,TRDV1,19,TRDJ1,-,TGTGCTCTTGGGGCCACCTTCCTTGAGATGGGGGTCTACACCGATAAACTCATCTTT,CALGATFLEMGVYTDKLIF
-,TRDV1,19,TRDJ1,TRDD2,TGTGCTCTTGGGCCGCGGCCTTCCTACGCCCTCGACCAAACCGATAAACTCATCTTT,CALGPRPSYALDQTDKLIF
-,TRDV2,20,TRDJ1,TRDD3,TGTGCCTGTGACACCGAGAGCCACCGCCACAAGGGGGATACGCCCGATAAACTCATCTTT,CACDTESHRHKGDTPDKLIF
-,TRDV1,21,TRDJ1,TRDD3,TGTGCTCTTGGGGAACGGAGAAGAGGCTACTGGGGGATCTACGGCACCGATAAACTCATCTTT,CALGERRRGYWGIYGTDKLIF
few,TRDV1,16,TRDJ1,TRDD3,TGTGCTCTTGGGGAAATCCCCAGCTGGCACTGGGGTAAACTCATCTTT,CALGEIPSWHWGKLIF
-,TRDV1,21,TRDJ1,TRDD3,TGTGCTCTTGGGGAATACTTGGGGCTCCTACCCTTACTGGGGGACACCGATAAACTCATCTTT,CALGEYLGLLPLLGDTDKLIF
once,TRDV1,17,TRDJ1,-,TGTGCTCTTGGGGAACCTTCTTCCTCTCGGAGGGTTGATAAACTCATCTTT,CALGEPSSSRRVDKLIF
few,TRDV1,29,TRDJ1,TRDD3,TGTGCTCTTGGGAACCAAGGGTGGATGCTCCTACCCACTGGGGGATACGCCAAATCCCCCACTCTACACACCGATAAACTCATCTTT,CALGNQGWMLLPTGGYAKSPTLHTDKLIF
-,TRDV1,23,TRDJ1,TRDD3,TGTGCTCTTGGGGAACTCCGCAGCCTCCTCGTCTGGGGGATACGAGGTTGGACCGATAAACTCATCTTT,CALGELRSLLVWGIRGWTDKLIF
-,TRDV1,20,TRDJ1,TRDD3,TGTGCTCTTGGGGGATTCCTCCTTGTCGCGGGGATACGGTACACCGATAAACTCATCTTT,CALGGFLLVAGIRYTDKLIF
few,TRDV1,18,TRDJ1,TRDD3,TGTGCTCTTGGGGAATCGGGGCCGTGCTGGGGGAACACCGATAAACTCATCTTT,CALGESGPCWGNTDKLIF
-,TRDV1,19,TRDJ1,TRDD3,TGTGCTCTTGGGGATCCAAACTTACCTACTGGGGGATATACCGATAAACTCATCTTT,CALGDPNLPTGGYTDKLIF
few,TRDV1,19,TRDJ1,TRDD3,TGTGCTCTTGGGGAACTAGCTCAATCGGGGATACGCAGCCCCGATAAACTCATCTTT,CALGELAQSGIRSPDKLIF
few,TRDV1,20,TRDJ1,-,TGTGCTCTTGGGGAACACGAGGGCGGGGATCCCCCCCTTTACACCGATAAACTCATCTTT,CALGEHEGGDPPLYTDKLIF
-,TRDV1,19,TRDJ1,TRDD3,TGTGCTCTTGGGGAGATACCCGGGAGGAATGGGGGACCGATCGATAAACTCATCTTT,CALGEIPGRNGGPIDKLIF
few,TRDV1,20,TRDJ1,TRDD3,TGTGCTCTTGGGGAAATCTTACCTTACTGGGGGTTAAGGGACACCGATAAACTCATCTTT,CALGEILPYWGLRDTDKLIF
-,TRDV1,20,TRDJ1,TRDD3,TGTGCTCTTGTTCGGGATTCCCACGTACTGGGGATACGGTACACCGATAAACTCATCTTT,CALVRDSHVLGIRYTDKLIF
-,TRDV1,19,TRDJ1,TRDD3,TGTGCTCTTGGGGAACGGGTTCGTCTGGGGATACGCGACACCGATAAACTCATCTTT,CALGERVRLGIRDTDKLIF
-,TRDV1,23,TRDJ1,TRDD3,TGTGCTCTTGGGGAACCCTCCTGGACCCAACTGGGGGATAAAGTAGTTGGCACCGATAAACTCATCTTT,CALGEPSWTQLGDKVVGTDKLIF
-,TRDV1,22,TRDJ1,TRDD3,TGTGCTCTTGGGGAGCCGCGCGCGAGGTTCCTGTACTGGGGGATACTCACCGATAAACTCATCTTT,CALGEPRARFLYWGILTDKLIF
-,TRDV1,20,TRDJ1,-,TGTGCTCTTGGGGAACTAGCCCAATGCAGAGACTGGGAACACCCCGATAAACTCATCTTT,CALGELAQCRDWEHPDKLIF
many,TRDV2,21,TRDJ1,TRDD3,TGTGCCTGTGACATCCACAGGGCCAACTCTCTGGGGGATCCGTACACCGATAAACTCATCTTT,CACDIHRANSLGDPYTDKLIF
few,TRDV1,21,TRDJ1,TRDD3,TGTGCTCTTGGGGAAGTCTTCCCCGACTGGGGGATACCAAGGAGGACCGATAAACTCATCTTT,CALGEVFPDWGIPRRTDKLIF
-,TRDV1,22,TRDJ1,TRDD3,TGTGCTCTTGGGGATCCCCCACCTTCCCTGCTAGGGGGGGATACGGACACCGATAAACTCATCTTT,CALGDPPPSLLGGDTDTDKLIF
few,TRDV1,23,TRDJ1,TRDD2,TGTGCTCTTGGGGAACTAACACCCCGCTTCCTACCCTGGGGTAAAACGTACACCGATAAACTCATCTTT,CALGELTPRFLPWGKTYTDKLIF
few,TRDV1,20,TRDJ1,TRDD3,TGTGCTCTTGGGGAAATTCCTACTTCTTTAGTGGGGGATACGACCGATAAACTCATCTTT,CALGEIPTSLVGDTTDKLIF
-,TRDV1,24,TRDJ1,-,TGTGCTCTTGGGGAACTATGGCCTACGACGCACTTAACACCCGATACGCGAGTTACCGATAAACTCATCTTT,CALGELWPTTHLTPDTRVTDKLIF
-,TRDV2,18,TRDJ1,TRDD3,TGTGCCTGTGACAGGGTACAACTGGGGGATAAGGGCCCCGATAAACTCATCTTT,CACDRVQLGDKGPDKLIF
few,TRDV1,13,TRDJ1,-,TGTGCTCTTGGGCCCCGGAACACCGATAAACTCATCTTT,CALGPRNTDKLIF
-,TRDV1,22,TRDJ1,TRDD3,TGTGCTCTTGGGGAACCCTCGCAACTGGGGGATTCTACCTGCCCTCGGGGCGATAAACTCATCTTT,CALGEPSQLGDSTCPRGDKLIF
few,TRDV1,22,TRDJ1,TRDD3,TGTGCTCTTGGGGAGCCTCTCGGCCTTCCCTCCTACTGGGGGATAACCCCCGATAAACTCATCTTT,CALGEPLGLPSYWGITPDKLIF
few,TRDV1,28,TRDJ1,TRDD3,TGTGCTCTTGGCCGATCAGAGGGGTACTGGGGGATACGAGGACCGCTTCCACCAGCCGTAAGGTACACCGATAAACTCATCTTT,CALGRSEGYWGIRGPLPPAVRYTDKLIF
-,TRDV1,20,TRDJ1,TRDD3,TGTGCTCTTGGGCACTCGTCCTTTTACTGGGGGTTCGAATACACCGATAAACTCATCTTT,CALGHSSFYWGFEYTDKLIF
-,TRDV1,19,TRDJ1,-,TGTGCTCTTGGGCTCCAGAAGTCCTCCCCTCGTCCGTACACCGATAAACTCATCTTT,CALGLQKSSPRPYTDKLIF
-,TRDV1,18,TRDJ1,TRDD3,TGTGCTCTTGGGGAAGGCATTCACGGGGGATACGAGACCGATAAACTCATCTTT,CALGEGIHGGYETDKLIF
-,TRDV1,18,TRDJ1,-,TGTGCTCTTGGGGAACGCGGGATTATTGACTCTTACACCGATAAACTCATCTTT,CALGERGIIDSYTDKLIF
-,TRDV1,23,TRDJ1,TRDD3,TGTGCTCTTGGGGAAATTTTCCTACTGGGGGATACGCGTCCCTTTCGGATCACCGATAAACTCATCTTT,CALGEIFLLGDTRPFRITDKLIF
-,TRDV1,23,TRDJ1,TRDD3,TGTGCTCTTGGGGAGCTGCGACGACCGCTGGCTCGGACTGGGGGATCCTACACCGATAAACTCATCTTT,CALGELRRPLARTGGSYTDKLIF
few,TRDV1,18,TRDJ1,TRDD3,TGTGCTCTTGGGGAAATCGGGGGGATACGAGTGCCCACCGATAAACTCATCTTT,CALGEIGGIRVPTDKLIF
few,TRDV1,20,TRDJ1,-,TGTGCTCTTGGGGAATTTGAACTTCCTCAATACTGGGGACACGGAGATAAACTCATCTTT,CALGEFELPQYWGHGDKLIF
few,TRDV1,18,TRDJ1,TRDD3,TGTGCTCTTTCCCTACGTCCCAGCGCTGGGGGATACACCGATAAACTCATCTTT,CALSLRPSAGGYTDKLIF
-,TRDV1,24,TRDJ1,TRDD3,TGTGCTCTTGGGGATCCCACCTATATCCTTCTCCCCCGCTCTGGGGGGTCGTACACCGATAAACTCATCTTT,CALGDPTYILLPRSGGSYTDKLIF
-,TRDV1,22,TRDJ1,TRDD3,TGTGCTCTTGGGGAGATTCCCTTACTGGGGGATACGGGGTATCTGGTGACCGATAAACTCATCTTT,CALGEIPLLGDTGYLVTDKLIF
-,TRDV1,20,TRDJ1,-,TGTGCTCTTTACCTGATACCTACTACGGCAACCTGGGGATTCCCTGATAAACTCATCTTT,CALYLIPTTATWGFPDKLIF
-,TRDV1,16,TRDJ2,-,TGTGCTCTTGGGACCAGAGAGGGGGGAGTGACAGCACAACTCTTCTTT,CALGTREGGVTAQLFF
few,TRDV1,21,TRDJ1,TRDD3,TGTGCTCTTGGGGAACTAGGACTCCTCCGGGGGATACGCTTGTACACCGATAAACTCATCTTT,CALGELGLLRGIRLYTDKLIF
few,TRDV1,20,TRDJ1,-,TGTGCTCTTGGGGACTCCCTTATGCAAGGGGCCAACCTGCAGGGCGATAAACTCATCTTT,CALGDSLMQGANLQGDKLIF
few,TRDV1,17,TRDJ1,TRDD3,TGTGCTCTTTCCACTGGGGGACGTTTAATAACCCACGATAAACTCATCTTT,CALSTGGRLITHDKLIF